Listed below are T cell receptor beta chains from one sample, sequenced in a study of CD8 T cells in ankylosing spondylitis. A single record per CDR3 protein comes from TCRdb applying MiXCR to the 5' RACE reads. The sample contains approximately 220,000 distinct CDR3 sequences, more than 25% of which appear only once. Sequencing input: blood, either unsorted or a sorted T cell fraction (not recorded which). Receptors originate from a male donor with ankylosing spondylitis or in good health (not recorded which). The CDR3 runs from the conserved cysteine through the conserved F or W. The D gene is left open where the match is weak. Some rows have no size entry. The others give once, few or many, or a class for an expanded clone.

abundance,j_gene,d_gene,v_gene,CDR3nt,CDR3aa
once,TRBJ1-4,NA,TRBV12-3/TRBV12-4,TGTGCCAGCAGCTTTACAGGGCCAAATGAAAAACTGTTTTTT,CASSFTGPNEKLFF
NA,TRBJ2-1,TRBD2,TRBV7-6,TGTGCCAGCAGCTTAGCGGGGAGGGGACATGAGCAGTTCTTC,CASSLAGRGHEQFF
many,TRBJ2-2,TRBD2,TRBV20-1,TGCAGTGCTAGAGAGCATACTCCCGGGACTAGCTATAACACCGGGGAGCTGTTTTTT,CSAREHTPGTSYNTGELFF
NA,TRBJ2-3,TRBD2,TRBV20-1,TGCAGTGCCGTAGCGGGAGGGCCCTCAGATACGCAGTATTTT,CSAVAGGPSDTQYF
once,TRBJ2-1,TRBD2,TRBV18,TGTGCCAGCTCACCTCGGGAGGGCCTCTACAATGAGCAGTTCTTC,CASSPREGLYNEQFF
many,TRBJ2-7,TRBD2,TRBV20-1,TGCAGTGCTAGGGGACTAGCGGGGAAGGGCGAGCAGTACTTC,CSARGLAGKGEQYF
NA,TRBJ2-7,TRBD1,TRBV27,TGTGCCAGCAGTGCCACAGGGGCCTCCTACGAGCAGTACTTC,CASSATGASYEQYF
many,TRBJ2-2,TRBD1,TRBV11-3,TGTGCCAGCAGCCCCAGGACAGGGGAGTCCGGGGAGCTGTTTTTT,CASSPRTGESGELFF
NA,TRBJ1-1,NA,TRBV12-3/TRBV12-4,TGTGCCAGCAGTTTAAGTATACCTGAAGCTTTCTTT,CASSLSIPEAFF
many,TRBJ2-1,NA,TRBV2,TGTGCCAGCAGACGCCGCGGCGATGAGCAGTTCTTC,CASRRRGDEQFF
NA,TRBJ2-7,TRBD2,TRBV7-2,TGTGCCAGCAGCTCGGTAGCGGGGGACTACGAGCAGTACTTC,CASSSVAGDYEQYF
many,TRBJ1-5,NA,TRBV3-1,TGTGCCAGCAGCCAAGCGCACGGCAATCAGCCCCAGCATTTT,CASSQAHGNQPQHF
NA,TRBJ2-7,NA,TRBV9,TGTGCCAGCAGTAGAGGGGAGCGCGTCGAGCAGTACTTC,CASSRGERVEQYF
many,TRBJ2-1,TRBD2,TRBV11-2,TGTGCCAGCAGCTTATCGGGAGGACGCTCCTACAATGAGCAGTTCTTC,CASSLSGGRSYNEQFF
few,TRBJ2-5,NA,TRBV29-1,TGCAGCGTTGTTGGGGGAGAGACCCAGTACTTC,CSVVGGETQYF
few,TRBJ2-7,TRBD2,TRBV12-3/TRBV12-4,TGTGCCAGCAGTTTACGGGAGGGAACCTACGAGCAGTACTTC,CASSLREGTYEQYF